The source of this T cell receptor beta chain is a study of T cell repertoires in cytomegalovirus infection. About the study: Recently identified HLA-C-restricted CMV epitopes and well-studied HLA-B-restricted CMV epitopes were used by the study. In public TCR beta signatures, there were indications of both CMV infection and matching HLA type.

MiXCR was run by TCRdb on the reads, yielding one entry per CDR3 protein. Of about half a million distinct CDR3 sequences in the sample, roughly 42% were seen once. There are 17 residues in the CDR3. Germline V gene data show CDR1 as DFQATT and CDR2 as SNEGSKA (reference sequence). Trimming stripped 6 bases from V and 8 bases from J, with 29 bases between. On this clonotype: Its antigen is unidentified.

V usage is TRBV20-1 and J usage is TRBJ2-1, with D perhaps TRBD2 (7 bases). The TCR sequence derives from a human donor in good health (CMV status not recorded). Some clones in this sample may be carry-over from other donors' samples. Sample: cultured PBMCs, taken from culture after CMV antigen stimulation. DNA for the CDR3: TGCAGTGCCACCCCGCGGGGGAGGGGGGGACCCGGGGATGAGCAGTTCTTC. Protein product: CSATPRGRGGPGDEQFF.